These 20 T cell receptor beta chains were all obtained from the same sample, sequenced in a study of T cell responses to AZD1222 COVID-19 vaccine. Data came from immunoSEQ multiplex PCR; TCRdb stores just in-frame clones and leaves some out. There are approximately 180,000 clones in the sample; 85% to 95% occur only once, and more than 9% lies in the top ten. The sequences come from peripheral blood, collected on day 0 of AZD1222 vaccination. These receptor sequences come from an adult in good health.

The chain has TRBV18 and TRBJ1-1; D might be TRBD1 (5 bases). V lost 6 bases and J lost 0, with 8 bases in between. Germline-derived CDR1 and CDR2 are KGHSH and LQKENI. The CDR3 is 13 amino acids. CDR3 region: CASSGTVNTEAFF. The DNA for the CDR3 is TGTGCCAGCTCCGGGACTGTGAACACTGAAGCTTTCTTT.

The rearrangement links TRBV28 to TRBJ2-5; D may be TRBD1 (5 bases). Germline CDR1 MDHEN, CDR2 SYDVKM. The CDR3 extends over 13 amino acids. V was trimmed by 4 bases and J by 5 bases, leaving 11 bases between them. The CDR3, as DNA: TGTGCCAGCAGTTACAGGTTTGGGGAGACCCAGTACTTC. Translation gives CASSYRFGETQYF.

This clone was seen more than once but under ten times. This chain links TRBV6-2 or TRBV6-3 with TRBJ2-5; D gene ambiguous. V was cut by 4 bases and J by 1 base, with 10 bases left in between. Germline loops: CDR1 MNHEY, CDR2 SVGEGT. CDR3 length equals 14 residues. CDR3 DNA: TGTGCCAGCAGTTGGGCAGGCCTCCAAGAGACCCAGTACTTC. This translates into CASSWAGLQETQYF.

This clone came up once. The J gene is TRBJ1-6, the V gene TRBV27; possible D gene TRBD1, 5 bases. V lost 5 bases to trimming and J lost 5 bases, with 10 bases between them. The germline V gene has CDR1 MNHEY and CDR2 SMNVEV (reference sequence). The CDR3 has 14 residues. In nucleotides, the CDR3 is TGTGCCAGCAGTGGGGGACGGAATAATTCACCCCTCCACTTT. Protein: CASSGGRNNSPLHF.

This chain links TRBV10-2 with TRBJ2-6, with D perhaps matching TRBD2 (6 bases). This CDR3 has 16 amino acids. The germline gives CDR1 WSHSY, CDR2 SAAADI. V lost 4 bases to trimming and J lost 1 base, with 11 bases between them. The CDR3: CASSVGGGSGANVLTF. Written as DNA, the CDR3 is TGCGCCAGCAGTGTCGGTGGGGGGTCTGGGGCCAACGTCCTGACTTTC.

V usage is TRBV7-2 and J usage is TRBJ2-1; D might be TRBD1 (6 bases). The germline V gene encodes CDR1 SGHTA and CDR2 FQGNSA. V lost 4 bases to trimming and J lost 1 base, with 14 bases between them. The CDR3 has 16 residues. The CDR3 coding sequence is TGTGCCAGCAGCTGGGCCGGGACACATTCCTACAATGAGCAGTTCTTC. This translates into CASSWAGTHSYNEQFF.

The chain combines TRBV24-1 with TRBJ2-1; tentative D call: TRBD1 (6 bases). Germline-derived CDR1 and CDR2 are KGHDR and SFDVKD. V was shortened by 1 base and J by 2 bases, with 11 bases between the two germline ends. The CDR3 runs 16 residues. The CDR3 nucleotides read TGTGCCACCAGTGATTTTGGGCAGGGGACCTACAATGAGCAGTTCTTC. It specifies CATSDFGQGTYNEQFF.

The chain couples TRBV5-1 to TRBJ1-1, with D possibly TRBD1 on 6 matching bases. Germline V CDR1 and CDR2: SGHRS, YFSETQ. V was clipped by 0 bases and J by 3 bases, with 15 bases between them. The CDR3 has 16 residues. CDR3 sequence reads: CASSLAGGAWDTEAFF. The CDR3 DNA reads TGCGCCAGCAGCTTGGCGGGGGGGGCCTGGGACACTGAAGCTTTCTTT. Complete variable domain (other parts from reference TRBV5-1 and TRBJ1-1): KAGVTQTPRYLIKTRGQQVTLSCSPISGHRSVSWYQQTPGQGLQFLFEYFSETQRNKGNFPGRFSGRQFSNSRSEMNVSTLELGDSALYLCASSLAGGAWDTEAFFGQGTRLTVV.

CDR3 in amino acids: CASIGVHEDTEAFF. The CDR3, as DNA: TGTGCCAGCATTGGGGTACACGAGGACACTGAAGCTTTCTTT. This chain uses TRBV28 with TRBJ1-1, with D unclear. Trimming stripped 7 bases from V and 3 bases from J, with 15 bases between. The CDR3 runs 14 residues. CDR1 and CDR2 from the germline V gene are MDHEN and SYDVKM. Using reference TRBV28 and TRBJ1-1 for the parts outside the CDR3, the full variable domain is DVKVTQSSRYLVKRTGEKVFLECVQDMDHENMFWYRQDPGLGLRLIYFSYDVKMKEKGDIPEGYSVSREKKERFSLILESASTNQTSMYLCASIGVHEDTEAFFGQGTRLTVV.

The chain has TRBV19 and TRBJ1-1; D remains ambiguous. The germline CDR1 and CDR2 sequences are LNHDA and SQIVND (reference sequence). CDR3 length equals 12 residues. V shed 5 bases and J shed 5 bases, with 9 bases lying between them. CDR3 sequence: CASSAGRTEAFF. The CDR3 DNA is TGTGCCAGTAGTGCAGGTCGAACTGAAGCTTTCTTT.

This clone is a singleton in its sample. J is TRBJ2-4 and V is TRBV10-1; 7 bases map to TRBD1. CDR1 is WNHNN, CDR2 SYGVQD, per germline (reference sequence). The CDR3 consists of 15 residues. V lost 0 bases to trimming and J lost 8 bases; unmatched junction nucleotides: 7. The CDR3 protein is CASSESEGAKDIQYF. The CDR3 DNA sequence: TGCGCCAGCAGTGAGTCTGAGGGGGCGAAGGACATTCAGTACTTC.

V usage is TRBV6-5 and J usage is TRBJ2-1, with 7 bases that match TRBD2. Germline trimming cut 5 bases from V and 2 bases from J; bases unmatched to any gene: 3. The germline V gene encodes CDR1 MNHEY and CDR2 SVGAGI. The CDR3 spans 14 residues. CDR3 sequence (DNA): TGTGCCAGCAGTCGTAGCGGGCCCTACAATGAGCAGTTCTTC. Translated: CASSRSGPYNEQFF.

J is TRBJ1-1 and V is TRBV5-1, with a weak D call TRBD1 (5 bases). Germline V lookup: CDR1 SGHRS, CDR2 YFSETQ. CDR3 length: 15 amino acids. Trimming removed 0 bases from V and 0 bases from J, with 9 bases in between. The CDR3 DNA reads as TGCGCCAGCAGCTTGGGACAGATATTGAACACTGAAGCTTTCTTT. Its protein is CASSLGQILNTEAFF.

The rearrangement joins TRBV27 to TRBJ1-2; 9 nucleotides align to TRBD1. Germline values: CDR1 MNHEY, CDR2 SMNVEV (reference sequence). The CDR3 spans 15 residues. After removal of 5 bases from V and 4 bases from J, the junction contained 8 bases not matched to a gene. The CDR3 coding sequence is TGTGCCAGCAGTCCTGCCGGGACAGGGCTCTATGGCTACACCTTC. As protein: CASSPAGTGLYGYTF.

The chain has TRBV4-3 and TRBJ2-2; 11 bases are shared with TRBD1. The CDR3 consists of 15 residues. CDR1 is LGHNA and CDR2 is YSLEER in the germline V gene. Trimming removed 4 bases from V and 7 bases from J; junction bases left unmatched: 5. This CDR3 is CASSLRTGGIGELFF. DNA of the CDR3: TGCGCCAGCAGCCTCAGGACAGGGGGCATCGGGGAGCTGTTTTTT.

This chain connects TRBV6-2 or TRBV6-3 to TRBJ1-4; D is unresolved. The CDR3 contains 15 residues. The V gene's germline CDR1 is MNHEY and CDR2 SVGEGT. Trimming left V 0 bases short and J 8 bases short, with 13 bases between. The CDR3 DNA follows: TGTGCCAGCAGTTACTCGGGAGGGAAAAAGGAAAAACTGTTTTTT. It yields the protein CASSYSGGKKEKLFF.

The chain couples TRBV4-3 to TRBJ2-5, with 7 bases fitting TRBD1. The CDR3 is 14 amino acids. Per the germline V gene, CDR1 is LGHNA and CDR2 is YSLEER. Losses at the gene ends were 1 base for V and 5 bases for J; bases not matched to a gene: 4. CDR3 DNA sequence: TGCGCCAGCAGCCAAGGACAGGGAAGGGAGACCCAGTACTTC. Its protein is CASSQGQGRETQYF.

This clone was found a few times. V is TRBV4-2 and J is TRBJ1-1, with D maybe TRBD1 (6 bases). V dropped 4 bases and J dropped 4 bases, with 13 bases sitting between them. The germline CDR1 and CDR2 sequences are LGHNA and YNFKEQ. The CDR3 has 14 amino acids. For the CDR3, the DNA is TGTGCCAGCAGCCCCTACAGGGACTTCACTGAAGCTTTCTTT. Its protein product is CASSPYRDFTEAFF.

This chain links TRBV18 with TRBJ1-1; 8 bases agree with TRBD1. CDR1 and CDR2 from the germline V gene are KGHSH and LQKENI. The V segment lost 8 bases and the J segment 4 bases; nucleotides outside the gene matches: 6. The CDR3 is 13 residues long. The CDR3 is CASKGQGGTEAFF. The CDR3 bases are TGTGCCAGCAAAGGACAGGGAGGCACTGAAGCTTTCTTT.

This sequence joins TRBV7-9 and TRBJ2-3, with TRBD2 matching 7 bases. CDR3 length: 12 residues. Germline values: CDR1 SEHNR, CDR2 FQNEAQ (reference sequence). J gave up 8 bases and V 5 bases, and 4 bases lay outside the gene matches. The CDR3 is CASSPASGTQYF. CDR3 bases: TGTGCCAGCAGCCCCGCTAGCGGTACGCAGTATTTT.